The clone carrying this T cell receptor beta chain was observed a handful of times. The antigen is unknown. MiXCR, applied by TCRdb to the RT-PCR reads, yields one record per CDR3 protein. Altogether hundreds of thousands of distinct CDR3 sequences are present, less than 8% being singletons, with the ten largest covering 13%. CDR1 and CDR2 from the germline V gene are MGHDK and SYGVNS. Germline trimming cut 0 bases from V and 1 base from J; bases unmatched to any gene: 6. This CDR3 comprises 18 residues. The data are from a study of response to subunit inactivated influenza vaccine. Study-level results: Only a handful of new T cells, the authors suggested, are recruited with each seasonal influenza vaccination.

This TCR derives from a man aged 50 to 69 who received an inactivated influenza vaccine. Sample: PBMCs from blood, taken around 2 years after vaccination. The chain joins TRBV25-1 to TRBJ2-1; 10 nucleotides match TRBD2. CDR3 sequence reads: CASSEYGLAGVSYNEQFF. As DNA, the CDR3 is TGTGCCAGCAGTGAATATGGGCTAGCGGGAGTGTCCTACAATGAGCAGTTCTTC.